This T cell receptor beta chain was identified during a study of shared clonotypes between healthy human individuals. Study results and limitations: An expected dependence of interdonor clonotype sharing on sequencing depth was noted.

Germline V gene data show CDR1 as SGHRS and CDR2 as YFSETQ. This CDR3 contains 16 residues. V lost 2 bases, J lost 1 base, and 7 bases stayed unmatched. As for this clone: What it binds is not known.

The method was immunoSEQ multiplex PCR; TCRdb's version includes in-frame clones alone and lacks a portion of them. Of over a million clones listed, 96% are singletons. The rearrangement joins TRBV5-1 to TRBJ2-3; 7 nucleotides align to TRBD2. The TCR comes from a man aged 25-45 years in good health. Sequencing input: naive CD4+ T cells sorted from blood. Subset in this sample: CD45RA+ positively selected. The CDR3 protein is CASSLLAGTGTDTQYF. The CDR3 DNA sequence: TGCGCCAGCAGCTTATTAGCGGGTACCGGCACAGATACGCAGTATTTT.